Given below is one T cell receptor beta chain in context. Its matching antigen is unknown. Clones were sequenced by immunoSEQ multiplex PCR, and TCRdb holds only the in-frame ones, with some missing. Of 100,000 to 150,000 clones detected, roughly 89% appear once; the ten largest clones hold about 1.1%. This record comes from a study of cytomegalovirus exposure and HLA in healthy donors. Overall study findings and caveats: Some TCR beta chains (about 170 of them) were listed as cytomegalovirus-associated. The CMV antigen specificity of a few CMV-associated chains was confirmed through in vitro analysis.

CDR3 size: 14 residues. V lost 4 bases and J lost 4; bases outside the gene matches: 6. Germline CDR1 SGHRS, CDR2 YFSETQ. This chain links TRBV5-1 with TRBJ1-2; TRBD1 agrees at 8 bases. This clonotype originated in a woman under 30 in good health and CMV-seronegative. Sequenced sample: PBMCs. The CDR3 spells CASSPGQGVYGYTF. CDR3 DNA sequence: TGCGCCAGCAGCCCAGGACAGGGTGTCTATGGCTACACCTTC. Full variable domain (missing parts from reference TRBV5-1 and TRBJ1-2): KAGVTQTPRYLIKTRGQQVTLSCSPISGHRSVSWYQQTPGQGLQFLFEYFSETQRNKGNFPGRFSGRQFSNSRSEMNVSTLELGDSALYLCASSPGQGVYGYTFGSGTRLTVV.